The present entry profiles one TCR beta chain with its context. Its recognized antigen is unknown. It has no much larger one-base neighbor in the sample; base qualities were not kept. This specimen belongs to a study of blood T cell repertoires in COVID-19 (dated by TCRdb to 2018 to 2020). Regarding the study in general: Samples from collaborators originated in the United States, Italy and Spain and spanned both the acute and convalescent phases of COVID-19. The material from the prospective study consisted of cDNA or gDNA derived from T cells, B-cell-depleted T cells, or PBMCs. The sample metadata nearly always contained a de-identified subject ID, COVID-19 status, age in years and sex. Subjects who had been exposed to COVID-19, were actively infected with it, or had recovered from it provided the deeply sampled blood TCRbeta repertoires that made up the dataset. The repertoires were released in a freely available public database intended as a resource for research on the immune response to SARS-CoV-2. HLA class I and class II types, where available, came from metadata supplied by the sample provider rather than from assay-based typing. Samples were obtained from the ongoing ImmuneRACE study (first 160 participants) and from 950 to 1,500 subjects provided by 6 global collaborators.

Collaborating institutions collected whole blood in K2EDTA tubes following their own protocols. For TCRbeta analysis, collaborator samples were shipped as frozen whole blood, as isolated PBMCs, or as DNA extracted from either sample type. Counted from cysteine to phenylalanine, this CDR3 has 13 amino acids. Only the CDR3 DNA stays, 39 bases, in frame from base 1. CDR1 SGDLS and CDR2 YYNGEE are derived from the germline V gene. Cut back by 4 bases and 4 bases, the V and J ends lie 9 bases apart. TCRbeta CDR3 regions were amplified from genomic DNA using the immunoSEQ Assay, a bias-controlled multiplex PCR. The authors' pipeline ran thus. Nucleated cell counts per sample were estimated from amplification of reference gene primers within the assay. Sequence reads were collapsed and filtered to measure the absolute abundance of every unique TCRbeta CDR3 rearrangement. For each sample, productive Simpson clonality was calculated as the square root of Simpson's diversity index across productive rearrangements. TCRdb limited this immuneACCESS table to in-frame rearrangements with V and J called. A share of clones is missing; checked studies link under half to unresolved V genes, and the rest is unexplained. V and J calls and clone size are as listed in that table; D and trimming were resolved from the DNA. The sample table contains under 30,000 clones; only one count was recorded for 86% of them. The biggest ten clones account for more than 20% of the sample.

Points the paper makes about the study in general: How much clinical and demographic metadata was included differed by source and by participant, and the metadata was provided uncurated.

The source material was peripheral blood. This receptor was taken from a human donor with active COVID-19. The donor label of this sample is uncertain. The rearrangement combines TRBV9 with TRBJ2-1; TRBD2 could be the D gene, as 5 bases match. The nucleotide sequence reads TGTGCCAGCAGCCCCCGGGGATACAATGAGCAGTTCTTC. It encodes CASSPRGYNEQFF. The CDR3 plus the reference TRBV9 and TRBJ2-1 genes for the other parts give the full variable domain: DSGVTQTPKHLITATGQRVTLRCSPRSGDLSVYWYQQSLDQGLQFLIQYYNGEERAKGNILERFSAQQFPDLHSELNLSSLELGDSALYFCASSPRGYNEQFFGPGTRLTVL.